This T cell receptor beta chain was identified during a study of cytomegalovirus exposure and HLA in healthy donors. This table comes from immunoSEQ multiplex PCR, and its TCRdb copy is limited to in-frame clones, with some not included. The sample has approximately 57,000 clones; more than 85% are singletons. V gave up 6 bases and J gave up 6 bases; unmatched junction bases: 13. The CDR3 is 15 residues long. The germline V gene encodes CDR1 WSHSY and CDR2 SAAADI. Input material: PBMCs. J is TRBJ1-1 and V is TRBV10-2, with 7 positions matching TRBD1. The receptor comes from a young woman in good health and CMV-seronegative. Here the CDR3 reads CASSHDREDIPEAFF. The CDR3 DNA reads TGCGCCAGCAGCCACGACAGGGAAGATATACCTGAAGCTTTCTTT.